This T cell receptor (beta chain) emerged from a study of tumor-infiltrating lymphocytes in localized non-small cell lung cancer (dated by TCRdb to the early 2020s). Concerning the study at large: The cohort included patients whose samples were collected after neoadjuvant chemotherapy, as well as both smokers and never-smokers and several histologies. Each patient provided resected tumor tissue plus uninvolved lung tissue from the same patient, with the uninvolved lung tissue described as non-adjacent to the tumor. Alongside flow cytometry, multiplex immunofluorescence, RNA-seq, exome sequencing and proteomics, TCR sequencing was applied to the same patients as one of several integrated assays. In total, the ICON cohort consisted of fewer than 190 surgical patients with localized non-small cell lung cancer who had their tumors resected. The paired tumor versus uninvolved lung comparison of immunoSEQ T-cell fraction included fewer than 65 patients.

TCR sequencing with the immunoSEQ assay provided the T-cell fraction in tumor and uninvolved lung tissue. Per the original workflow: To analyze survival, patients were divided into a high T-cell fraction group (upper tertile) and a low T-cell fraction group (lower two tertiles), and the two groups were compared using a log-rank test. A signed-rank test was used to check for differences in T-cell fraction between paired tumor and uninvolved lung. TCRdb carries this immuneACCESS record with in-frame sequences only. Its versions omit some clonotypes, under half of them owing to an unresolved V gene in the studies checked, with the rest unexplained. That table is the source of V, J and clone size, and D and trimming were worked out from the DNA. A total of around 6,200 clones appear in this sample, roughly 74% of them only once. Clones ranked in the top ten supply approximately 14% of the sample. Note on this clone: The antigen it binds to is not known. No base qualities exist here, and no much larger clone lies one base off it.

On the study overall, not on this receptor specifically: Since assay coverage differed from patient to patient depending on how much tissue was available, TCR sequencing was done for only a subset of the cohort. In line with immunofluorescence CD3 counts, TCRbeta sequencing supported higher T cell infiltration in tumors compared with uninvolved lung tissue. The TCR-derived T-cell fraction showed no difference between the flow cytometry-defined immunotypes IM1 (good prognosis) and IM2 (poor prognosis). Different pieces of the same tissue were used for different assays, so technical variation could not be separated from intratumor heterogeneity. Tumor T-cell fraction from TCR sequencing was not associated with recurrence-free survival (p = 0.61).

Patient enrollment in ICON started in early 2016, and the final patient was enrolled in the second half of 2018. Fresh tumor and matched uninvolved tissue for in-depth immune analyses, including TCR sequencing, were collected from a subcohort of approximately 81 patients. DNA for TCR sequencing was isolated from bulk tissue, and no cell sorting was done. The specimen sequenced was lung tumor tissue. The origin of this receptor is a human donor with non-small cell lung cancer.

The CDR3: CASSLNRGGQPQHF. The DNA is TGTGCCAGCAGTTTGAACAGGGGAGGACAGCCCCAGCATTTT. This chain is built from TRBV27 and TRBJ1-5; TRBD1 fits 7 bases in the junction. The CDR3 spans 14 residues, from the cysteine through the phenylalanine. Only the CDR3 portion is preserved as DNA: 42 bases, with reading frame beginning at the first base. V lost 3 bases and J lost 7 bases, and the count of bases not matched to a germline gene is 6. CDR1 and CDR2 are read off the germline V gene (reference sequence) as MNHEY and SMNVEV.